Listed below are T cell receptor beta chains from one sample, sequenced in a study of CD8 T cells in ankylosing spondylitis. TCRdb re-called the 5' RACE reads through MiXCR, storing one row per CDR3 protein. The table includes roughly 150,000 distinct CDR3 sequences, around 8.9% detected once. The sequencing input was blood, either unsorted or a sorted T cell fraction (not recorded which). All receptors come from a female donor with ankylosing spondylitis or in good health (not recorded which). Both conserved end residues are part of each CDR3. D genes are given only for firm matches. Clone size is given for some rows only: seen once, a few or many times, or a class if the clone is expanded.

size: -; D: TRBD1; J: TRBJ1-5; V: TRBV9; DNA: TGTGCCAGCAGCGCCACAGGGGGGAATCAGCCCCAGCATTTT; CDR3: CASSATGGNQPQHF
size: few; D: -; J: TRBJ2-7; V: TRBV27; DNA: TGTGCCAGCAGTTCCTTCCCTGTTGGGGGCCCCCACGAGCAGTACTTC; CDR3: CASSSFPVGGPHEQYF
size: -; D: -; J: TRBJ2-1; V: TRBV6-5; DNA: TGTGCCAGCAGTTACGACAGCAACTACAATGAGCAGTTCTTC; CDR3: CASSYDSNYNEQFF
size: -; D: -; J: TRBJ2-7; V: TRBV6-5; DNA: TGTGCCAGCAGTTATGGCCATACCTACGAGCAGTACTTC; CDR3: CASSYGHTYEQYF
size: many; D: -; J: TRBJ1-1; V: TRBV12-3/TRBV12-4; DNA: TGTGCCAGCAGCCCAGGGCACCGGAACACTGAAGCTTTCTTT; CDR3: CASSPGHRNTEAFF
size: -; D: -; J: TRBJ2-5; V: TRBV10-1; DNA: TGCGCCAGCGTGACGTGCCCTGACCCCCAAGAGACCCAGTACTTC; CDR3: CASVTCPDPQETQYF
size: -; D: TRBD1; J: TRBJ1-2; V: TRBV7-9; DNA: TGTGCCAGCAGCGTGACAGGGGTTAGAGGCTACACCTTC; CDR3: CASSVTGVRGYTF
size: -; D: TRBD1; J: TRBJ1-4; V: TRBV4-3; DNA: TGCGCCAGCAGCCAACGACAGGGGGAGAATGAAAAACTGTTTTTT; CDR3: CASSQRQGENEKLFF
size: few; D: -; J: TRBJ2-7; V: TRBV5-1; DNA: TGCGCCAGCAGCTTGGGGAATGCCTACGAGCAGTACTTC; CDR3: CASSLGNAYEQYF
size: -; D: TRBD1; J: TRBJ2-3; V: TRBV6-5; DNA: TGTGCCAGCAGTTACGACGGGACAGGGCTGCAGTATTTT; CDR3: CASSYDGTGLQYF
size: few; D: -; J: TRBJ2-7; V: TRBV5-6; DNA: TGTGCCAGCAGCCCATCGTCAGGGGCCGAGCAGTACTTC; CDR3: CASSPSSGAEQYF
size: many; D: TRBD1; J: TRBJ1-6; V: TRBV12-3/TRBV12-4; DNA: TGTGCCAGCAGTGGGGACAGCCGCGGGCCTTCAGCCCTCCACTTT; CDR3: CASSGDSRGPSALHF
size: -; D: TRBD1; J: TRBJ1-1; V: TRBV9; DNA: TGTGCCAGCAGCCCTTCAGGGGGGAACACTGAAGCTTTCTTT; CDR3: CASSPSGGNTEAFF
size: -; D: TRBD2; J: TRBJ2-1; V: TRBV7-6; DNA: TGTGCCAGCAGCTTAGTCGATGTAGGAGCGGGAGGGAGTTTTAACAATGAGCAGTTCTTC; CDR3: CASSLVDVGAGGSFNNEQFF
size: -; D: -; J: TRBJ1-1; V: TRBV6-2/TRBV6-3; DNA: TGTGCCAGCGGGGCAGGGATTGGCACTGAAGCTTTCTTT; CDR3: CASGAGIGTEAFF
size: few; D: TRBD1; J: TRBJ2-1; V: TRBV12-3/TRBV12-4; DNA: TGTGCCAGCAGCCACAAACGGACGGGACAGGGGGGAAATGAGCAGTTCTTC; CDR3: CASSHKRTGQGGNEQFF
size: -; D: -; J: TRBJ2-5; V: TRBV5-5; DNA: TGTGCCAGCAGCCTCCCGGACATCCAAGAGACCCAGTACTTC; CDR3: CASSLPDIQETQYF
size: many; D: -; J: TRBJ1-1; V: TRBV6-1; DNA: TGTGCCACCCAGCCGGGGGCGAACACTGAAGCTTTCTTT; CDR3: CATQPGANTEAFF
size: -; D: TRBD2; J: TRBJ2-7; V: TRBV27; DNA: TGTGCCAGCAGTCCCACGACTAGCGGGGTCACCTACGAGCAGTACTTC; CDR3: CASSPTTSGVTYEQYF
size: few; D: -; J: TRBJ1-2; V: TRBV4-3; DNA: TGCGCCAGCAGCCAAGTCTTGGGGGAGGGCTATGGCTACACCTTC; CDR3: CASSQVLGEGYGYTF
size: -; D: -; J: TRBJ2-3; V: TRBV4-3; DNA: TGCGCCAGCAGCCAGAGGATGGATACGCAGTATTTT; CDR3: CASSQRMDTQYF
size: many; D: TRBD1; J: TRBJ2-7; V: TRBV29-1; DNA: TGCAGCGTTGGGGACAGCTACGAGCAGTACTTC; CDR3: CSVGDSYEQYF
size: few; D: -; J: TRBJ1-1; V: TRBV6-2/TRBV6-3; DNA: TGTGCCAGCAGTTTGGGAGGTAGGGGGGTGACTGAAGCTTTCTTT; CDR3: CASSLGGRGVTEAFF
size: many; D: -; J: TRBJ1-1; V: TRBV18; DNA: TGTGCCAGCTCACCCACCACGGAAGGGTACACTGAAGCTTTCTTT; CDR3: CASSPTTEGYTEAFF
size: -; D: TRBD2; J: TRBJ2-5; V: TRBV2; DNA: TGTGCCAGCAGACCGGGACTAGCGGGAGGAGAGACCCAGTACTTC; CDR3: CASRPGLAGGETQYF
size: few; D: -; J: TRBJ1-2; V: TRBV12-3/TRBV12-4; DNA: TGTGCCAGCAGTTTCGGCTATGGCTACACCTTC; CDR3: CASSFGYGYTF
size: -; D: TRBD1; J: TRBJ1-6; V: TRBV15; DNA: TGTGCCACCAGCTTGAGAACAGGGGTCGGATCACCCCTCCACTTT; CDR3: CATSLRTGVGSPLHF
size: -; D: -; J: TRBJ1-5; V: TRBV30; DNA: TGTGCCTGGAGTCCCAGGGGCGCGGGCAATCAGCCCCAGCATTTT; CDR3: CAWSPRGAGNQPQHF
size: many; D: -; J: TRBJ2-1; V: TRBV20-1; DNA: TGCAGTGCTTCCTTGGGTCTTTTCCCGAGCTCCTACAATGAGCAGTTCTTC; CDR3: CSASLGLFPSSYNEQFF
size: many; D: -; J: TRBJ1-4; V: TRBV21-1; DNA: TGTGCCAGCAGCGGGGGGGCGTCGAGGGAAAAACTGTTTTTT; CDR3: CASSGGASREKLFF
size: few; D: TRBD1; J: TRBJ2-2; V: TRBV19; DNA: TGTGCCAGTAGTAACACAGGGGGAACCGGGGAGCTGTTTTTT; CDR3: CASSNTGGTGELFF
size: -; D: TRBD2; J: TRBJ2-1; V: TRBV9; DNA: TGTGCCAGCAGCGGAGACGAGGGGCTAGCGGGAGTAATGTTCTTC; CDR3: CASSGDEGLAGVMFF
size: -; D: -; J: TRBJ2-3; V: TRBV27; DNA: TGTGCCAGCGGTCGTTGGGCACCCACAGATACGCAGTATTTT; CDR3: CASGRWAPTDTQYF
size: -; D: -; J: TRBJ2-7; V: TRBV5-1; DNA: TGCGCCAGCAGCCCCCCCGGAGAGGCCTACGAGCAGTACTTC; CDR3: CASSPPGEAYEQYF
size: -; D: -; J: TRBJ2-2; V: TRBV27; DNA: TGTGCCAGCAGTTTATCATTCGGGATCGCGAACACCGGGGAGCTGTTTTTT; CDR3: CASSLSFGIANTGELFF
size: -; D: -; J: TRBJ2-4; V: TRBV5-4; DNA: TGTGCCAGCAGCGCAGTGGGACATGGCAAAAACATTCAGTACTTC; CDR3: CASSAVGHGKNIQYF
size: -; D: TRBD1; J: TRBJ1-1; V: TRBV11-2; DNA: TGTGCCAGCAGCTTACGGACAGGGGAGGTTGAAGCTTTCTTT; CDR3: CASSLRTGEVEAFF
size: -; D: -; J: TRBJ2-1; V: TRBV25-1; DNA: TGTGCCAGCAGGGACAGCGTCGGTGAGAATGAGCAGTTCTTC; CDR3: CASRDSVGENEQFF
size: few; D: -; J: TRBJ2-2; V: TRBV27; DNA: TGTGCCAGCACCGGAGATTCCGGCGCGAACACCGGGGAGCTGTTTTTT; CDR3: CASTGDSGANTGELFF
size: -; D: -; J: TRBJ2-1; V: TRBV5-4; DNA: TGTGCCAGCAGCGAGGCAGGGTCCGGGCAGTTCTTC; CDR3: CASSEAGSGQFF
size: many; D: -; J: TRBJ2-1; V: TRBV10-3; DNA: TGTGCCGATGGGGGGCTAGTCCCTGGCCTTACCTACAATGAGCAGTTCTTC; CDR3: CADGGLVPGLTYNEQFF
size: -; D: -; J: TRBJ2-3; V: TRBV11-1; DNA: TGTGCCAGCAGCTTAACGAGCGGTAACAGACCTAGCACAGATACGCAGTATTTT; CDR3: CASSLTSGNRPSTDTQYF
size: few; D: TRBD1; J: TRBJ2-7; V: TRBV2; DNA: TGTGCCAGCTCAGGTCGGGACAGGCGGTACGAGCAGTACTTC; CDR3: CASSGRDRRYEQYF
size: many; D: -; J: TRBJ1-1; V: TRBV9; DNA: TGTGCCAGCAGCTCGCCGACAGGGAACACTGAAGCTTTCTTT; CDR3: CASSSPTGNTEAFF
size: many; D: TRBD1; J: TRBJ2-1; V: TRBV12-3/TRBV12-4; DNA: TGTGCCAGCAGAGACAGGGGGTCGGGGAACAATGAGCAGTTCTTC; CDR3: CASRDRGSGNNEQFF
size: many; D: -; J: TRBJ2-7; V: TRBV11-2; DNA: TGTGCCACAGGGGGTAGCGGGACTTTCGAGCAGTACTTC; CDR3: CATGGSGTFEQYF
size: few; D: -; J: TRBJ2-7; V: TRBV12-3/TRBV12-4; DNA: TGTGCCAGCAGTTTAGCGCCAGGGGCGGGGGACGAGCAGTACTTC; CDR3: CASSLAPGAGDEQYF
size: many; D: -; J: TRBJ2-7; V: TRBV25-1; DNA: TGTGCCAGCCCGAAGCGGTATACCTACGAGCAGTACTTC; CDR3: CASPKRYTYEQYF
size: -; D: -; J: TRBJ2-3; V: TRBV7-2; DNA: TGTGCCAGCAGCTGGATACCGGGACTCCCCAGCACAGATACGCAGTATTTT; CDR3: CASSWIPGLPSTDTQYF
size: -; D: TRBD2; J: TRBJ2-7; V: TRBV7-2; DNA: TGTGCCAGCAGCCACGCAGGGACTAACTACGAGCAGTACTTC; CDR3: CASSHAGTNYEQYF
size: once; D: -; J: TRBJ1-2; V: TRBV5-6; DNA: TGTGCCAGCAGCTTGGGGGAGTCCTATGGCTACACCTTC; CDR3: CASSLGESYGYTF
size: many; D: -; J: TRBJ1-1; V: TRBV12-3/TRBV12-4; DNA: TGTGCCAGCAGTTTAGGGAGCACTGAAGCTTTCTTT; CDR3: CASSLGSTEAFF
size: many; D: -; J: TRBJ2-7; V: TRBV12-3/TRBV12-4; DNA: TGTGCCAGCAGTTTCTCCTACGAGCAGTACTTC; CDR3: CASSFSYEQYF
size: many; D: -; J: TRBJ1-1; V: TRBV10-3; DNA: TGTGCCATCAGGAAGGGACAAAACACTGAAGCTTTCTTT; CDR3: CAIRKGQNTEAFF